The rows below give T cell receptor beta chains drawn from one sample of a study of blood T cell repertoires in COVID-19. Sequenced by immunoSEQ multiplex PCR; TCRdb stores in-frame clones only, minus some. The data contain roughly 200,000 clones, 70% to 90% of them seen just once; the ten biggest clones take up roughly 4.5%. Sequenced: peripheral blood. The receptors shown here come from a woman at least 80 years old with acute or convalescent COVID-19. Both conserved end residues are part of each CDR3. A D gene is named only where the DNA matches it firmly. Clone size is stated in some rows and not others, as once, few, many or a class when expanded.

>TRBV7-3|once|-|TRBJ2-1
TGTGCCAGCAGCCTATCCGGACTTGACACTGAGCAGTTCTTC
CASSLSGLDTEQFF
>TRBV7-6|-|-|TRBJ1-1
TGTGCCAGCAGCTCGGACAGGAACACTGAAGCTTTCTTT
CASSSDRNTEAFF
>TRBV6-5|-|TRBD1|TRBJ1-1
TGTGCCAGCAGTTACCAACGGACAGGACCCCACACTGAAGCTTTCTTT
CASSYQRTGPHTEAFF
>TRBV7-7|-|-|TRBJ2-5
TGTGCTAGCAGTTCTTTGGAGACCCAGTACTTC
CASSSLETQYF
>TRBV28|-|-|TRBJ2-4
TGTGCCAGCAGTTCGGGGACTTCAATAGCCAAAAACATTCAGTACTTC
CASSSGTSIAKNIQYF
>TRBV3-1/TRBV3-2|-|TRBD2|TRBJ2-7
TGTGCCAGCAGCCGTGGACTAGCGGGAACCTACGAGCAGTACTTC
CASSRGLAGTYEQYF
>TRBV19|-|-|TRBJ2-1
TGTGCCAGTAGCACCCCCCGGGGGGCAGCGTACAATGAGCAGTTCTTC
CASSTPRGAAYNEQFF
>TRBV6-5|once|TRBD2|TRBJ2-3
TGTGCCAGCAGTAATAGCGGGAGGGCAGATACGCAGTATTTT
CASSNSGRADTQYF
>TRBV5-1|-|-|TRBJ2-3
TGCGCCAGCTCCAGGGGAAGAGGGGTTGGAGATACGCAGTATTTT
CASSRGRGVGDTQYF
>TRBV6-5|-|-|TRBJ1-5
TGTGCCAGCAGTTACTCGTACTTCGGCAATCAGCCCCAGCATTTT
CASSYSYFGNQPQHF
>TRBV20-1|few|TRBD1|TRBJ1-4
TGCAGTGCTAGTAGTTGGACTGCGGGACAGGGTTCACCTAATGAAAAACTGTTTTTT
CSASSWTAGQGSPNEKLFF
>TRBV27|few|-|TRBJ1-6
TGTGCCAGCAGTCCAACGGGGGATTCACCCCTCCACTTT
CASSPTGDSPLHF
>TRBV19|-|TRBD1|TRBJ1-2
TGTGCCAGTACCCCAGGTTCGGGACAGGGAGAATCTAACTATGGCTACACCTTC
CASTPGSGQGESNYGYTF
>TRBV11-2|-|-|TRBJ1-2
TGTGCCAGCAGCCGAAGCCATGACTATGGCTACACCTTC
CASSRSHDYGYTF
>TRBV3-1/TRBV3-2|-|TRBD2|TRBJ2-1
TGTGCCAGCAGCCGGGGGGGAGGGCCATCTGAGCAGTTCTTC
CASSRGGGPSEQFF
>TRBV5-1|-|TRBD2|TRBJ2-7
TGCGCCAGCAGCCGCTTCGACCCTCTAGCGGCCGCCGGAGATCGACGCGAGCAGTACTTC
CASSRFDPLAAAGDRREQYF
>TRBV6-5|once|TRBD1|TRBJ2-3
TGTGCCAGCAGCAGGACAGGGGAGGGGTCAGTTACGCAGTATTTT
CASSRTGEGSVTQYF
>TRBV6-6|-|TRBD2|TRBJ2-7
TGTGCCAGCAGTCCCCCGCCGGGCGGGGGCGAGCAGTACTTC
CASSPPPGGGEQYF
>TRBV5-1|-|-|TRBJ2-3
TGCGCCAGCAGCTTGGACAGCCCCACAGATACGCAGTATTTT
CASSLDSPTDTQYF
>TRBV5-8|once|TRBD1|TRBJ1-2
TGTGCCAGCAGCTTGGTTGAAGGACAGGGTCGCTACACCTTC
CASSLVEGQGRYTF
>TRBV18|-|TRBD1|TRBJ2-2
TGTGCCAGCTCACTGAGACAGGGTGGATGGACCGGGGAGCTGTTTTTT
CASSLRQGGWTGELFF
>TRBV9|few|TRBD1|TRBJ1-2
TGTGCCAGCAGCGCGGGACAGGGGCCTACATTTTATGGCTACACCTTC
CASSAGQGPTFYGYTF
>TRBV28|-|-|TRBJ1-5
TGTGCCAGCAGGTCCGCCGCAGGGACTCCTGATCAGCCCCAGCATTTT
CASRSAAGTPDQPQHF
>TRBV7-9|-|TRBD1|TRBJ2-2
TGTGCCAGCAGCTTGTACAGGGGCACGAACACCGGGGAGCTGTTTTTT
CASSLYRGTNTGELFF
>TRBV9|-|-|TRBJ2-1
TGTGCCAGCAGCGTGACTGGAGGTAACAATGAGCAGTTCTTC
CASSVTGGNNEQFF
>TRBV5-1|-|-|TRBJ1-2
TGCGCCAGCACACTGGACACGTCTAACTATGGCTACACCTTC
CASTLDTSNYGYTF
>TRBV30|-|-|TRBJ2-1
TGTGCCTGGAGCTCCCTTTACTATGAGCAGTTCTTC
CAWSSLYYEQFF
>TRBV19|-|TRBD1|TRBJ1-2
TGTGCCAGCGGACAGGACGCCGTACGAACTGGCTACACCTTC
CASGQDAVRTGYTF
>TRBV5-1|-|TRBD2|TRBJ2-1
TGCGCCAGCAGCATCGGGACTAGCGGGAGTTTTGAGCAGTTCTTC
CASSIGTSGSFEQFF
>TRBV6-4|-|-|TRBJ1-6
TGTGCCAGCAAAGGGACACCTAATTCACCCCTCCACTTT
CASKGTPNSPLHF
>TRBV5-1|once|-|TRBJ1-1
TGCGCCAGCAGCCTCCTGTCCGCTCAGAGGACTGAAGCTTTCTTT
CASSLLSAQRTEAFF
>TRBV5-1|-|TRBD1|TRBJ2-2
TGCGCCAGCAGCTTCCCGGACAGGGGGCCCGGGGAGCTGTTTTTT
CASSFPDRGPGELFF
>TRBV7-2|-|-|TRBJ2-3
TGTGCCAGCAGATCCGGGAGCACAGATACGCAGTATTTT
CASRSGSTDTQYF
>TRBV18|-|TRBD1|TRBJ1-1
TGTGCCAGCTCACCGACCCAGGGGGCTTGGACTGAAGCTTTCTTT
CASSPTQGAWTEAFF
>TRBV19|-|TRBD1|TRBJ2-7
TGTGCCACCTCCGACCCGGGACAGGCCAACAAATACTCCTACGAGCAGTACTTC
CATSDPGQANKYSYEQYF
>TRBV30|-|-|TRBJ1-2
TGTGCCTGGAGTGTACGGCCAGGGCGAGATGGCTACACCTTC
CAWSVRPGRDGYTF
>TRBV27|few|-|TRBJ1-5
TGTGCCAGCAGTTTAAACAGGGATCCCTATCAGCCCCAGCATTTT
CASSLNRDPYQPQHF
>TRBV6-2/TRBV6-3|-|TRBD2|TRBJ2-1
TGTGCCAGCAGTTACTCGGCGGGAGCCCCCTACAATGAGCAGTTCTTC
CASSYSAGAPYNEQFF
>TRBV27|-|TRBD2|TRBJ2-5
TGTGCCAGCAGTCCGACTAGCGGGAGGTTTGAGACCCAGTACTTC
CASSPTSGRFETQYF
>TRBV2|few|-|TRBJ2-4
TGTGCCAGCATTCTCGAGGGATACTTAGCCAAAAACATTCAGTACTTC
CASILEGYLAKNIQYF
>TRBV18|-|TRBD2|TRBJ2-2
TGTGCCAGCGTAAGAGCGGGAGGGGAGAACACCGGGGAGCTGTTTTTT
CASVRAGGENTGELFF
>TRBV7-2|-|TRBD1|TRBJ1-3
TGTGCCAGCAGCTTCGGGGACAGGGCTGGAAACACCATATATTTT
CASSFGDRAGNTIYF